The entry below describes one TCR beta chain. Other DNA sequences within the sample encode an identical CDR3. The sample comes from a study of blood T cell repertoires in COVID-19. Some clones are missing from TCRdb's copy, which holds only in-frame ones; the method was immunoSEQ multiplex PCR. Among approximately 490,000 clones listed, approximately 86% were seen once. The CDR3 covers 12 residues. Trimming at V came to 3 bases and at J to 7 bases, leaving 0 bases not matched to a gene. Material: PBMCs or T cells enriched from blood (not recorded which). The genes are TRBV12-3 or TRBV12-4 and TRBJ2-1, with 7 nucleotides matching TRBD2. This receptor was taken from a woman younger than 30 who had recovered from COVID-19. CDR3 protein: CASSLGGNEQFF. The CDR3 DNA sequence: TGTGCCAGCAGTTTGGGAGGGAATGAGCAGTTCTTC.